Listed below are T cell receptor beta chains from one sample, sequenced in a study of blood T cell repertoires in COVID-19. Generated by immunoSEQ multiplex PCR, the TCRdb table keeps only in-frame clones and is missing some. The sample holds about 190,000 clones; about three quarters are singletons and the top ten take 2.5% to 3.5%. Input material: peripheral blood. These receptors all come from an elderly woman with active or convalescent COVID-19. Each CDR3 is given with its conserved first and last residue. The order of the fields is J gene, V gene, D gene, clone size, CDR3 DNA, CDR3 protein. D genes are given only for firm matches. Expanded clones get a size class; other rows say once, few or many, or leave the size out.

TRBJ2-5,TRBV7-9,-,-,TGTGCCAGCAGCTATCTAGGAGGGGAGACCCAGTACTTC,CASSYLGGETQYF
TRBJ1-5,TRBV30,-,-,TGTGCCTGGAGTGTGGGAGACTCCCGGAATCAGCCCCAGCATTTT,CAWSVGDSRNQPQHF
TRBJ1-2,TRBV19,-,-,TGTGCCAGTAGCCGCGGACAGCGAGCTAACTATGGCTACACCTTC,CASSRGQRANYGYTF
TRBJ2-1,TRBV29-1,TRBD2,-,TGCAGCGTTGATGAGGGGAGGGCCTACAATGAGCAGTTCTTC,CSVDEGRAYNEQFF
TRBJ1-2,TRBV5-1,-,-,TGCGCCAGCAGCTTGGGGACAAGAGGCTATGGCTACACCTTC,CASSLGTRGYGYTF
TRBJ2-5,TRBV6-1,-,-,TGTGCCAGCAGTGAATCGGGGGGCTTACAAGAGACCCAGTACTTC,CASSESGGLQETQYF
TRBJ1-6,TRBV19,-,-,TGTGCCAGTAGACCAGATTCCGTTTCTAATTCACCCCTCCACTTT,CASRPDSVSNSPLHF
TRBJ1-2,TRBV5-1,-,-,TGCGCCAGCACCAGCCAACAGGGTCCCTATGGCTACACCTTC,CASTSQQGPYGYTF
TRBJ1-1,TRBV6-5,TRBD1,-,TGTGCCAGCAGCTGGACAGGAAGGGGGGACACTGAAGCTTTCTTT,CASSWTGRGDTEAFF
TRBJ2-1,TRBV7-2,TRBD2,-,TGTGCCAGCAGCCCAGAGACTAGCGGGGAACCCTACAATGAGCAGTTCTTC,CASSPETSGEPYNEQFF
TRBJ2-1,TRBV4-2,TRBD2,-,TGTGCCAGCAGCCAAGTCTTGGCGGGGGATACCGTCGATGAGCAGTTCTTC,CASSQVLAGDTVDEQFF
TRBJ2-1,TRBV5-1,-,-,TGCGCCAGCAGCTTGTCACGGGGGGCAGAAGGTGAGCAGTTCTTC,CASSLSRGAEGEQFF
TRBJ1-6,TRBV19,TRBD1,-,TGTGCCAGTAACATCTTCGCAGGGGGCTTGGGGTCACCCCTCCACTTT,CASNIFAGGLGSPLHF
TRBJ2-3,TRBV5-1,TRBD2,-,TGCGCCAGCAGCGAGTATGCGGGGGAGGCAGATACGCAGTATTTT,CASSEYAGEADTQYF
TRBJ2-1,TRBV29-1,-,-,TGCAGCGTTGTACAGGGCCCATTTGAGCAGTTCTTC,CSVVQGPFEQFF
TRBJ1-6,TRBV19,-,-,TGTGCCAGTAGCCTAGATCAGAATTCACCCCTCCACTTT,CASSLDQNSPLHF
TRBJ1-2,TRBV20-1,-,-,TGCAGTCCTCCCAGGTACTATGGCTACACCTTC,CSPPRYYGYTF
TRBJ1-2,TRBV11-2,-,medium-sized,TGTGCCAGCAGCTTAGATAGCGGCGGATATAACTATGGCTACACCTTC,CASSLDSGGYNYGYTF
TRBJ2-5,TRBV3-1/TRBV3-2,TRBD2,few,TGTGCCAGCAGCCAAAGTCCTAGCGGGGGGGCCCGAGAGACCCAGTACTTC,CASSQSPSGGARETQYF
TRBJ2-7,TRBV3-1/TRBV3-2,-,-,TGTGCCAGCACTATAACAGGGAAACTCGCCTACGAGCAGTACTTC,CASTITGKLAYEQYF
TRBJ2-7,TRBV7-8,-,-,TGTGCCAGCAGCGCGAGTACAGGGTTTGGCGAGCAGTACTTC,CASSASTGFGEQYF
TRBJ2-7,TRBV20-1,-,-,TGCAGTGCTAGTCGAGGGAGGACCTACGAGCAGTACTTC,CSASRGRTYEQYF
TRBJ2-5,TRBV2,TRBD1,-,TGTGCCAGCGAGCAGGACAGGGTATTTTTCGAGACCCAGTACTTC,CASEQDRVFFETQYF
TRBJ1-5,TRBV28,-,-,TGTGCCAGCAGTGCCAGGGGCGGACGACAGCCCCAGCATTTT,CASSARGGRQPQHF
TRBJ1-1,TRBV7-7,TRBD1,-,TGTGCCAGCAGCAACCCCGGGACAGGAGCACGAGTTGAAGCTTTCTTT,CASSNPGTGARVEAFF
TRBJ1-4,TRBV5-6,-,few,TGTGCCAGCAGTCCAGGGGCGGTTGCTAATGAAAAACTGTTTTTT,CASSPGAVANEKLFF
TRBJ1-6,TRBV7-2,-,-,TGTGCCAGCAGCGAGTGGCAGGGTAGTTCACCCCTCCACTTT,CASSEWQGSSPLHF
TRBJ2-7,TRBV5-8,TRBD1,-,TGTGCCAGCAGCAGGGACAGCAGTGGATTACTCGGGCAGTACTTC,CASSRDSSGLLGQYF
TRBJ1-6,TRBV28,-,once,TGTGCCAGCAGTTTATTAGACAGCCCTTATAATTCACCCCTCCACTTT,CASSLLDSPYNSPLHF
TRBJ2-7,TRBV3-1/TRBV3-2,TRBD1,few,TGTGCCAGCAGCCTCCGACAGGGGGCGGACGAGCAGTACTTC,CASSLRQGADEQYF
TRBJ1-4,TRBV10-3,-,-,TGTGCCATCAGTGAGAGCACAGGTTCTAATGAAAAACTGTTTTTT,CAISESTGSNEKLFF
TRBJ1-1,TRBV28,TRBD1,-,TGTGCCAGCAGTTTGATCGGGACAGCCTACACTGAAGCTTTCTTT,CASSLIGTAYTEAFF
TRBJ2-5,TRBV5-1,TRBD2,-,TGCGCCAGCAGCGCAGGTAGCGGGGGGGCGTCTGAGACCCAGTACTTC,CASSAGSGGASETQYF
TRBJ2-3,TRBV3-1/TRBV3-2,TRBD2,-,TGTGCCAGCAGCCATCCCCGTCCGGGACTAGCGGCCGCCTTTTCGGATACGCAGTATTTT,CASSHPRPGLAAAFSDTQYF
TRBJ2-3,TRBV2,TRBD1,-,TGTGCCAGCAGTAGGGCAGGGGGATCAGATACGCAGTATTTT,CASSRAGGSDTQYF
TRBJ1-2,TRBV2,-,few,TGTGCCAGCAGTGAAGATCGGAGGTTGGGTGGCTACACCTTC,CASSEDRRLGGYTF
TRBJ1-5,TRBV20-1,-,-,TGCAGTGCTAAAAGGGGAGGGCCCCAGCATTTT,CSAKRGGPQHF
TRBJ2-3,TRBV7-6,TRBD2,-,TGTGCCAGCAGCGGGGGGGGGACTAGCGGGCTCCCAGGTCCAGATACGCAGTATTTT,CASSGGGTSGLPGPDTQYF
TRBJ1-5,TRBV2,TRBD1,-,TGTGCCAGCGGGACAGGGCTTTATAGCAATCAGCCCCAGCATTTT,CASGTGLYSNQPQHF
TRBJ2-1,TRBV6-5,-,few,TGTGCCAGCAGTTACGGGGCGTTACCCCTGGGGCAGTTCTTC,CASSYGALPLGQFF
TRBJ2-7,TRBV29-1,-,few,TGCAGCGTTGAAATTAAGGGGCGCACCTACGAGCAGTACTTC,CSVEIKGRTYEQYF
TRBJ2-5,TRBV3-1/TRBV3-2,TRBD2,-,TGTGCCAGCAGCGGACTAGCGGAAGAGACCCAGTACTTC,CASSGLAEETQYF
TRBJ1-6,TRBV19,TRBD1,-,TGTGCCAGTAGTCCTGAGGACCGGGGGACAGGGGCTAATTCACCCCTCCACTTT,CASSPEDRGTGANSPLHF
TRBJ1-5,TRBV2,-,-,TGTGCCAGCACCTGGAGGGACAATCAGCCCCAGCATTTT,CASTWRDNQPQHF
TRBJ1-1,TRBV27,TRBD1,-,TGTGCCAGCAGTTTAACAGGGGACACTGAAGCTTTCTTT,CASSLTGDTEAFF
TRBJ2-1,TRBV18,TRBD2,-,TGTGCCAGCTCATCGGGACTAGCGTTGAATGAGCAGTTCTTC,CASSSGLALNEQFF
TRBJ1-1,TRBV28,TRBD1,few,TGTGCCAGCAGTTTACAGGACAGGGCTCTTGTAGCTTTCTTT,CASSLQDRALVAFF
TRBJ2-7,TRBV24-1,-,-,TGTGCCACCAGTGATACAGTCTCCTACGAGCAGTACTTC,CATSDTVSYEQYF
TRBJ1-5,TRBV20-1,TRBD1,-,TGCAGTGCTAGTGATGGGGACAGGGGATGGGAGGTCGATCAGCCCCAGCATTTT,CSASDGDRGWEVDQPQHF
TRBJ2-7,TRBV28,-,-,TGTGCCAGCAGCGAGGGCGGATCCTACGAGCAGTACTTC,CASSEGGSYEQYF
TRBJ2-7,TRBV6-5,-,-,TGTGCCAGCAGTTACCCGGACAGTTTATACGAGCAGTACTTC,CASSYPDSLYEQYF
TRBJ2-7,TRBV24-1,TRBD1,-,TGTGCCACCAGTGATAAGAGGGACAGGTCAGTATACGAGCAGTACTTC,CATSDKRDRSVYEQYF
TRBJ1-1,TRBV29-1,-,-,TGCAGCGTTGGCGCAGGGGTGACTGAAGCTTTCTTT,CSVGAGVTEAFF
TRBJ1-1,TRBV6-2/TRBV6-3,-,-,TGTGCCAGCAGTCGGACTTCGCTCAACACTGAAGCTTTCTTT,CASSRTSLNTEAFF
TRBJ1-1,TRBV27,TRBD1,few,TGTGCCAGCAGTTTATGGTCAGGGGGCACTGAAGCTTTCTTT,CASSLWSGGTEAFF
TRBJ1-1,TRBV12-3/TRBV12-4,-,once,TGTGCCAGCAGCCCGGGTTGGAGGACTGAAGCTTTCTTT,CASSPGWRTEAFF
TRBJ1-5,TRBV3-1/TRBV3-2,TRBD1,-,TGTGCCAGCAGCCAAGGGACAGGGGGCTTTCAGCCCCAGCATTTT,CASSQGTGGFQPQHF
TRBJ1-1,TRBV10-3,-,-,TGTGCCATCAGTGATTTGCTCAGGGCCACTGAAGCTTTCTTT,CAISDLLRATEAFF